The clone carrying this TCR beta chain appeared a few times. Its matching antigen is unknown. Per sample, a minimum of 6.5 million PBMCs were isolated. A second PCR of roughly 7 to 11 cycles used a sample-barcoded 5' primer and a J-beta primer mix. The study obtained at least 2.5 million CDR3-containing paired-end reads from every sample. TCRdb passed the 5' RACE reads through MiXCR, listing each CDR3 protein once. This sample has around 850,000 distinct CDR3 sequences, with under 40% found just once. The data were obtained in a study of blood T cells in healthy people across ages. CDR1 and CDR2 (germline): MGHRA, YSYEKL. V trimming: 2 bases; J trimming: 4 bases; junction bases outside the gene matches: 8. The length of the CDR3 is 16 residues. General observations from the study: CMV status of donors was unknown, possibly confounding expanded clonotype changes.

Source material: blood. The rearrangement uses TRBV4-1 and TRBJ2-1, with TRBD2 matching 7 bases. The receptor comes from a man in his late teens or twenties in good health. The CDR3 DNA is TGCGCCAGCAGCCAATCCCCAAGCGGGGTTTACAATGAGCAGTTCTTC. It codes for CASSQSPSGVYNEQFF.